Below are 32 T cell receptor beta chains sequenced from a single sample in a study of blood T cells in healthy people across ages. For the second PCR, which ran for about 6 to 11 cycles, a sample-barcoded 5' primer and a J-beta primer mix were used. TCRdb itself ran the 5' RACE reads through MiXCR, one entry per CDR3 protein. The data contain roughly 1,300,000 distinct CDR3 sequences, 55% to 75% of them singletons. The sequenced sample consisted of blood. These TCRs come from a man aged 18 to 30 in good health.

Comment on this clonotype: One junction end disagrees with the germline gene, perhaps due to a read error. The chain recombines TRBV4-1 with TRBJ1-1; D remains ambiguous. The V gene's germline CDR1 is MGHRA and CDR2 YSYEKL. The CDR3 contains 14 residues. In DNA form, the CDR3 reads TGCGCCGGCAGCCAAGAAGGCAGCCCCACTGAAGCTTTCTTT. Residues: CAGSQEGSPTEAFF.

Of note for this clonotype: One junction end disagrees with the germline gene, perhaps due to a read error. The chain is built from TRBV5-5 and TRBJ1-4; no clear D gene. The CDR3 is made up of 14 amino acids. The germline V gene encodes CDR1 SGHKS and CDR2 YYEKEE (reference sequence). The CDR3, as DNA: TGTGCCTGCAGCTTGGGGTCTGGGAATGAAAAACTGTTTTTT. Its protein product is CACSLGSGNEKLFF.

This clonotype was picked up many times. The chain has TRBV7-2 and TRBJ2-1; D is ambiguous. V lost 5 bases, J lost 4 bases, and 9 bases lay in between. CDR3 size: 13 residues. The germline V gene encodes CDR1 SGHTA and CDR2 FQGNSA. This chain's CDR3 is CASSVGPYNEQFF. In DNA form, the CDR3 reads TGTGCCAGCAGCGTAGGGCCATACAATGAGCAGTTCTTC.

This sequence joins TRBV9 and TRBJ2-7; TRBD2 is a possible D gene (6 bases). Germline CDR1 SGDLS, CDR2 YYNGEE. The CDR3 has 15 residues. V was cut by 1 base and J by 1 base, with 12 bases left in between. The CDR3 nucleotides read TGTGCCAGCAGCGTAAGCGGAGGGGTTTCCTACGAGCAGTACTTC. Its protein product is CASSVSGGVSYEQYF.

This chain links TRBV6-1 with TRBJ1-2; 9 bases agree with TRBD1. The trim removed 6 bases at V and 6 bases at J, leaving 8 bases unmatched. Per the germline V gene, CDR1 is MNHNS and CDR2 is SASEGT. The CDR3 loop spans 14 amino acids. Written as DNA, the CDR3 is TGTGCCAGCAGCCAAACAGGGGGCGGGGATGGCTACACCTTC. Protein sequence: CASSQTGGGDGYTF.

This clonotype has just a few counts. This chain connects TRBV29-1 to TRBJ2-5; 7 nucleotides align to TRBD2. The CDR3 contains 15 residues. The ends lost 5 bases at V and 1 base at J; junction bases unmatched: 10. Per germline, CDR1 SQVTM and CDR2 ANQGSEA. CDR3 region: CSVKGRAGLQETQYF. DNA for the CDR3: TGCAGCGTTAAAGGTCGAGCGGGGCTCCAAGAGACCCAGTACTTC.

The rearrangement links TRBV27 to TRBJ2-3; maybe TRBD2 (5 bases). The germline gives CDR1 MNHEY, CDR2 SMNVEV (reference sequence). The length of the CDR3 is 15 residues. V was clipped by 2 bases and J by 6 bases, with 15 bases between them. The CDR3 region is CASSLMRVHADTQYF. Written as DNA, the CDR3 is TGTGCCAGCAGTTTAATGCGGGTTCATGCGGATACGCAGTATTTT.

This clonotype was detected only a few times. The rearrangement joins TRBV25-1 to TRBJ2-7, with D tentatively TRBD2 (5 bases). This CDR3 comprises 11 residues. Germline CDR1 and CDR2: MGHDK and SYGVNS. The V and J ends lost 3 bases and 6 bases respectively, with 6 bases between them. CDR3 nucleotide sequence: TGTGCCAGCAGTGATGCGGGCGAGCAGTACTTC. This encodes CASSDAGEQYF.

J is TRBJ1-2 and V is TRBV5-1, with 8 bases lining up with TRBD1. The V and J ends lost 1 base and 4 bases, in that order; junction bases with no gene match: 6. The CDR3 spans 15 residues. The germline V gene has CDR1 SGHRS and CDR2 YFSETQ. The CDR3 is CASSLTLGQGYGYTF. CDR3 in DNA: TGCGCCAGCAGCTTGACGCTCGGACAGGGCTATGGCTACACCTTC.

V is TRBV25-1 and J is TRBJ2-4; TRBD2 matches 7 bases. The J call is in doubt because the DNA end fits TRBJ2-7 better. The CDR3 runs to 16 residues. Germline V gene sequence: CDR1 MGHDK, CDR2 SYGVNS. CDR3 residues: CASRRQVSGSSYEQYF. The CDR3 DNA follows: TGTGCCAGCAGACGACAAGTTAGCGGGTCTTCCTACGAGCAGTACTTC.

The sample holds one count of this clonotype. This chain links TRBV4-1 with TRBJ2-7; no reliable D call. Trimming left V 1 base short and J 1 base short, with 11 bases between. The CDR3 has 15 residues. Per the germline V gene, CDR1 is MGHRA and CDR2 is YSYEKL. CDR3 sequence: CASSQVTGFSYEQYF. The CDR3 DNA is TGCGCCAGCAGCCAAGTAACCGGATTTTCCTACGAGCAGTACTTC.

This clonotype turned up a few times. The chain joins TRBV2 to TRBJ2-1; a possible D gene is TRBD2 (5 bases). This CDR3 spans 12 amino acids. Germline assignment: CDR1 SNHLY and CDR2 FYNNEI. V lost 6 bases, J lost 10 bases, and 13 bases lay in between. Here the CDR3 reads CASSATRREQFF. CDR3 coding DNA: TGTGCCAGCAGCGCCACTAGACGGGAGCAGTTCTTC.

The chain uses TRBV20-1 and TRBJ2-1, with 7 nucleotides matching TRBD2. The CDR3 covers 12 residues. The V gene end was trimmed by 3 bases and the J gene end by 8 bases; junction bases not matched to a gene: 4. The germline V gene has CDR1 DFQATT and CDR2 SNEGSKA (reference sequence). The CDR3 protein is CSASGRRDEQFF. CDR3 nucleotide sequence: TGCAGTGCTAGCGGGAGGCGGGATGAGCAGTTCTTC.

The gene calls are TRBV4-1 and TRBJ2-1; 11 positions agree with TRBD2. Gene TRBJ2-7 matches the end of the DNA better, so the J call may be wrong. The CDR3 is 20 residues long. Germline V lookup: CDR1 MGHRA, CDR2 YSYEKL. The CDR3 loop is CASSHPGGTSGGPSSYEQYF. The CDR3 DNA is TGCGCCAGCAGCCATCCTGGCGGCACTAGCGGGGGCCCCAGCTCCTACGAGCAGTACTTC.

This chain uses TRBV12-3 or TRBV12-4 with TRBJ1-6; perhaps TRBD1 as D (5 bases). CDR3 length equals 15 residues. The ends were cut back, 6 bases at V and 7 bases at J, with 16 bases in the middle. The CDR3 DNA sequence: TGTGCCAGCAGCGAGGTGGGGGGATCCAATTCACCCCTCCACTTT. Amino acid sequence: CASSEVGGSNSPLHF.

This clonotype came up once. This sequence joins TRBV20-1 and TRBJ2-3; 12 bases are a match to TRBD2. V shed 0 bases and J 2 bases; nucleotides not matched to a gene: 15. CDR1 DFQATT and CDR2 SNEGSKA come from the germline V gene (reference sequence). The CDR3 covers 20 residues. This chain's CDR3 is CSARERYSGLAGSLTDTQYF. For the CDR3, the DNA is TGCAGTGCTAGAGAGCGCTACTCTGGACTAGCGGGGAGCCTCACAGATACGCAGTATTTT.

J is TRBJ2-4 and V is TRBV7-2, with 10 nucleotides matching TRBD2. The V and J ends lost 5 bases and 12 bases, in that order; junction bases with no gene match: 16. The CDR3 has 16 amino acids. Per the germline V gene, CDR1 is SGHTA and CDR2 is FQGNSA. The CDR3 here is CASSPNGGLAGVNQYF. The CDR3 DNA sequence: TGTGCCAGCAGCCCCAATGGTGGGCTAGCGGGAGTCAATCAGTACTTC.

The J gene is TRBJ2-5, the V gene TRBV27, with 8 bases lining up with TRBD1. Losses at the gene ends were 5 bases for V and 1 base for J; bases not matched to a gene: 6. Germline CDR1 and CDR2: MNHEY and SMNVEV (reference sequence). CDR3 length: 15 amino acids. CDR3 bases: TGTGCCAGCAGTCCTGGGACAGGTCCCCAAGAGACCCAGTACTTC. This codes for CASSPGTGPQETQYF.

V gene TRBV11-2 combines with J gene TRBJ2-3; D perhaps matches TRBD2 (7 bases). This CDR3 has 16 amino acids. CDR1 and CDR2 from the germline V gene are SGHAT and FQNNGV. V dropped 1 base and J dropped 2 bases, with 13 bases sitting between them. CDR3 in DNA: TGTGCCAGCAGCTTAGTATGGGGGGGGCTCACAGATACGCAGTATTTT. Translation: CASSLVWGGLTDTQYF.

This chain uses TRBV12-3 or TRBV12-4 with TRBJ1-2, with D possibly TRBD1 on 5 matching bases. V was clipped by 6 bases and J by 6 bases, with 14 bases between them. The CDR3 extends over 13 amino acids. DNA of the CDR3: TGTGCCAGCAGCCTGGGCAGGGCGGATGGCTACACCTTC. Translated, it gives CASSLGRADGYTF.

CDR3 coding DNA: TGTGCCAGCGGGGCTAGCGGACAAGAGACCCAGTACTTC. Translating it yields CASGASGQETQYF. V gene TRBV2 combines with J gene TRBJ2-5, with 7 bases that match TRBD2. The ends lost 8 bases at V and 2 bases at J; junction bases unmatched: 5. The CDR3 is made up of 13 amino acids. Germline-derived CDR1 and CDR2 are SNHLY and FYNNEI. Full variable domain (outside the CDR3, taken from reference TRBV2 and TRBJ2-5): EPEVTQTPSHQVTQMGQEVILRCVPISNHLYFYWYRQILGQKVEFLVSFYNNEISEKSEIFDDQFSVERPDGSNFTLKIRSTKLEDSAMYFCASGASGQETQYFGPGTRLLVL.

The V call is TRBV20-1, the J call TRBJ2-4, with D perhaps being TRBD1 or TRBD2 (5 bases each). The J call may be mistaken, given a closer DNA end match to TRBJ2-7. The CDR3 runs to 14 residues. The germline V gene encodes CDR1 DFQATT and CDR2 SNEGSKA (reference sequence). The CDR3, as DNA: TGCAGTGCTAGAGATTGGGGGAGAAGATACGAGCAGTACTTC. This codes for CSARDWGRRYEQYF.

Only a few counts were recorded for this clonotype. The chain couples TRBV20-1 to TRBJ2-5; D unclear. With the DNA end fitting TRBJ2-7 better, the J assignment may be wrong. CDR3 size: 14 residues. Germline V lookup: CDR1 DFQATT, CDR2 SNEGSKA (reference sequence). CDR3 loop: CSARGLVRLNEQYF. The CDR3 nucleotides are TGCAGTGCTAGAGGGCTGGTCAGGTTGAACGAGCAGTACTTC.

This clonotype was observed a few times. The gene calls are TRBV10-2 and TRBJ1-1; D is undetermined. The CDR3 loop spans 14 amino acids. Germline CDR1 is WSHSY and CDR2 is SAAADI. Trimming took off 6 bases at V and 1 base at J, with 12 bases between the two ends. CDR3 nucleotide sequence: TGCGCCAGCAGCCCAGCAGACACGAACACTGAAGCTTTCTTT. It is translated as CASSPADTNTEAFF.

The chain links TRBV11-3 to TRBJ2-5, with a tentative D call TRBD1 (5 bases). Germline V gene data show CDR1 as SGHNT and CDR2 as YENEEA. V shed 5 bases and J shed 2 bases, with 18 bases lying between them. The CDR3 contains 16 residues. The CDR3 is CASSPRSGKSQETQYF. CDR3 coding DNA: TGTGCCAGCAGCCCGAGATCAGGGAAGAGTCAAGAGACCCAGTACTTC.

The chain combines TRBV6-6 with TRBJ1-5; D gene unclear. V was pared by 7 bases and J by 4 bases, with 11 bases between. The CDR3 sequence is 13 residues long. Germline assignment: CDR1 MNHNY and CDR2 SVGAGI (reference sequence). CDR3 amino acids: CASMEVLNQPQHF. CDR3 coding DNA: TGTGCCAGCATGGAGGTTCTTAATCAGCCCCAGCATTTT.

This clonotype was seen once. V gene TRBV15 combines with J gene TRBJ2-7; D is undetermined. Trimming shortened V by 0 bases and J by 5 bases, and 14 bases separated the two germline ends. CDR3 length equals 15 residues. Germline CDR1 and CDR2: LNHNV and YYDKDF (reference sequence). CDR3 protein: CATSRERTGTDEQYF. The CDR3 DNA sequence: TGTGCCACCAGCAGAGAAAGGACGGGCACCGACGAGCAGTACTTC.

CDR3 in amino acids: CASRVTGWRHGYTF. The CDR3 DNA is TGTGCCAGCAGAGTAACAGGGTGGAGACATGGCTACACCTTC. This chain links TRBV12-3 or TRBV12-4 with TRBJ1-2, with D perhaps matching TRBD1 (6 bases). This CDR3 contains 14 residues. V was pared by 6 bases and J by 6 bases, with 17 bases between.

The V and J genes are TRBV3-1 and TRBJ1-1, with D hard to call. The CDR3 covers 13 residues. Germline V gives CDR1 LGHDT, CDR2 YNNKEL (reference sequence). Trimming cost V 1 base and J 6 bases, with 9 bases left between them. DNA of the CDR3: TGTGCCAGCAGCCAAGGGGGTCTTGCTGAAGCTTTCTTT. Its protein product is CASSQGGLAEAFF.

The CDR3 protein is CASSHEVGETQYF. The CDR3 DNA reads TGTGCCAGCAGCCACGAGGTGGGTGAGACCCAGTACTTC. The chain joins TRBV4-2 to TRBJ2-5, with D unclear. The V and J ends lost 3 bases and 5 bases respectively, with 10 bases between them. Per the germline V gene, CDR1 is LGHNA and CDR2 is YNFKEQ. The CDR3 covers 13 residues.

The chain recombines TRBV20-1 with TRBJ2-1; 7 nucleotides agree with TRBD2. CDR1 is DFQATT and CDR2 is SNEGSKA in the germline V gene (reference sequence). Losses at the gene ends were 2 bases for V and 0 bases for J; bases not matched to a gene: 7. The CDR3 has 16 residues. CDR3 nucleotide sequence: TGCAGTGCTAGAAAAGAAGCGGGGCCCTCCTACAATGAGCAGTTCTTC. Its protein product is CSARKEAGPSYNEQFF.

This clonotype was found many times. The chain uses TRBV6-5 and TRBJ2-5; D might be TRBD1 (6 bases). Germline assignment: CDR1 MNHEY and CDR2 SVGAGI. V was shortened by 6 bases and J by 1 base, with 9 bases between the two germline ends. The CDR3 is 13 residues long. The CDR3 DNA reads TGTGCCAGCAGCCGGACAGTCCAAGAGACCCAGTACTTC. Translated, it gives CASSRTVQETQYF.